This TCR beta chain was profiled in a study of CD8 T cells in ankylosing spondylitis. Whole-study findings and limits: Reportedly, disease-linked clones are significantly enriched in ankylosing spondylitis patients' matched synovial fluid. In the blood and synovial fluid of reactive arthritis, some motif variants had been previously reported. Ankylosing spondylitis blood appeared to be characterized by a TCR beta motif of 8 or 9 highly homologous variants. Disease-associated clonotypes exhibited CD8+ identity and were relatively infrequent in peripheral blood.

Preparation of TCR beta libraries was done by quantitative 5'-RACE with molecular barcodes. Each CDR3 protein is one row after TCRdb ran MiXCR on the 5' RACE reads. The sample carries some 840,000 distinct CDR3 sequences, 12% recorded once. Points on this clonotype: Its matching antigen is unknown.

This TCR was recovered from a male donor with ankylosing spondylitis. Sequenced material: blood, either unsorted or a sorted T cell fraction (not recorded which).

This CDR3 reads CASGSFNYEQYF. The CDR3 nucleotides are TGTGCCAGCGGCAGTTTTAACTACGAGCAGTACTTC. V gene TRBV2 combines with J gene TRBJ2-7, with D uncertain. The CDR3 is 12 amino acids. Deletions cut 8 bases from V and 3 bases from J, with 11 bases between. Germline V gene data show CDR1 as SNHLY and CDR2 as FYNNEI.